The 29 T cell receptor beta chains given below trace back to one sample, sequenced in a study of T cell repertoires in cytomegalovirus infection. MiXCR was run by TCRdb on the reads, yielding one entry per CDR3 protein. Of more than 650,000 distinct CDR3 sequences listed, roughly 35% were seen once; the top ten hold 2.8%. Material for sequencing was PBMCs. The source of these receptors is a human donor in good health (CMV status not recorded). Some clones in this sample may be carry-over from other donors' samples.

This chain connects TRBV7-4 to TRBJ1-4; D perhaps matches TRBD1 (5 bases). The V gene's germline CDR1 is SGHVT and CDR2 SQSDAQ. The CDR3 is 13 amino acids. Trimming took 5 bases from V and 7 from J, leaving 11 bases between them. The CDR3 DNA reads TGTGCCAGCAGCCCCCCACAGGTTGAAAAACTGTTTTTT. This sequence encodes CASSPPQVEKLFF.

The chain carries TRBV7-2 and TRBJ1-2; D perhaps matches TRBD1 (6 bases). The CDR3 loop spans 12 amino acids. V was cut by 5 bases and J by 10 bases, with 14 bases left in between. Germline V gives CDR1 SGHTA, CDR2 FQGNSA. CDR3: CASSPEQGLYTF. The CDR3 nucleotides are TGTGCCAGCAGCCCTGAGCAGGGGCTCTACACCTTC.

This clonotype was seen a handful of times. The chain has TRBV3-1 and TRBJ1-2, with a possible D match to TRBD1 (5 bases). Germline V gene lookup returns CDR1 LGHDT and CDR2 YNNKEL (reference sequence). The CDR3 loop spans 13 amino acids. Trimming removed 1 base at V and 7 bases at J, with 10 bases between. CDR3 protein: CASSQGRGVGYTF. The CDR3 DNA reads TGTGCCAGCAGCCAAGGACGAGGGGTTGGCTACACCTTC. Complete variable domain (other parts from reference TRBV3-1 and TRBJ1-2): DTAVSQTPKYLVTQMGNDKSIKCEQNLGHDTMYWYKQDSKKFLKIMFSYNNKELIINETVPNRFSPKSPDKAHLNLHINSLELGDSAVYFCASSQGRGVGYTFGSGTRLTVV.

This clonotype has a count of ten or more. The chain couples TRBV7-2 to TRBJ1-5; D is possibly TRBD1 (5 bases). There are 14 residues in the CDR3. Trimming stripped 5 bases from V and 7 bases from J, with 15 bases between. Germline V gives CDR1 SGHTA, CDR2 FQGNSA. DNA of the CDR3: TGTGCCAGCAGCCCCCCGGACGGGGGACAGCCCCAGCATTTT. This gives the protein CASSPPDGGQPQHF.

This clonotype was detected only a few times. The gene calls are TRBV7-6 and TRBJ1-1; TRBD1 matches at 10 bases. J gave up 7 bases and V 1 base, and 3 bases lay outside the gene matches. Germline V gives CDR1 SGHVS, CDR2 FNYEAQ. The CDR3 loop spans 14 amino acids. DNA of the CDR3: TGTGCCAGCAGCTTAGACGGACAGGGGGTTGAAGCTTTCTTT. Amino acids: CASSLDGQGVEAFF.

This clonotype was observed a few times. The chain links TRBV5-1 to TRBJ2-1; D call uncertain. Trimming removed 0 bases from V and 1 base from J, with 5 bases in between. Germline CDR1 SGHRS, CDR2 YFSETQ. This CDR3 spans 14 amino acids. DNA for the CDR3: TGCGCCAGCAGCTTGGACGTATCCTACAATGAGCAGTTCTTC. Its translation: CASSLDVSYNEQFF.

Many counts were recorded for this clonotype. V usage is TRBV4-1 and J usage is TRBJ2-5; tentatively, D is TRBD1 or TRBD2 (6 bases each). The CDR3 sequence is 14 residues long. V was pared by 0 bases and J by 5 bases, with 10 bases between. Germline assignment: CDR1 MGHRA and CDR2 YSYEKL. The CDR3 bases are TGCGCCAGCAGCCAAGAAAGAGGGGGGGAGACCCAGTACTTC. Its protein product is CASSQERGGETQYF.

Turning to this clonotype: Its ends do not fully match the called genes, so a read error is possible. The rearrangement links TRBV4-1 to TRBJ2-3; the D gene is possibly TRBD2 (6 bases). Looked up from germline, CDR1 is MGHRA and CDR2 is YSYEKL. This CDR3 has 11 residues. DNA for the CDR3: TGCGCCAGCTTAGCGGCAGAAACGCAGTATTTT. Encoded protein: CASLAAETQYF.

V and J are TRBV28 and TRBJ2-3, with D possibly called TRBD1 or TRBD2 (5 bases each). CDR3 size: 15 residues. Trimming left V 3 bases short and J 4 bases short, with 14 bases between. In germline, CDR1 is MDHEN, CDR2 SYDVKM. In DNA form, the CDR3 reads TGTGCCAGCAGTTTGGTGGGGCGGGTAGCAGATACGCAGTATTTT. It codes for CASSLVGRVADTQYF.

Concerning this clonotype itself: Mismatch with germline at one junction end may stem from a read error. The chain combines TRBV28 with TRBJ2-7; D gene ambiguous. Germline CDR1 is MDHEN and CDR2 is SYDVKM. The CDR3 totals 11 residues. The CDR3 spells CASRARYEQDF. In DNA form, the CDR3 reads TGTGCCAGCAGAGCGAGGTACGAGCAGGACTTC.

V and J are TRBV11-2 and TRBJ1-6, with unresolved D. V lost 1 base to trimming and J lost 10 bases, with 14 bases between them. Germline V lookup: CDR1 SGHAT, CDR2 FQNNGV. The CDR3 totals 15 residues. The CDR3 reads CASSLVDTRGSPLHF. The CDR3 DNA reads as TGTGCCAGCAGCTTAGTCGACACCCGGGGATCACCCCTCCACTTT.

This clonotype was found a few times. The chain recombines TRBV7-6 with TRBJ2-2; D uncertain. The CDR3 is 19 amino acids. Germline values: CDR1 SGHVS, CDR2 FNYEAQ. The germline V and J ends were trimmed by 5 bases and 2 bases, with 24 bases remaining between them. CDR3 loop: CASSRRRPTELFNTGELFF. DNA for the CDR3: TGTGCCAGCAGCCGCCGGCGGCCAACAGAATTATTTAACACCGGGGAGCTGTTTTTT. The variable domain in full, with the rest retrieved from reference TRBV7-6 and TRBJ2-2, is GAGVSQSPRYKVTKRGQDVALRCDPISGHVSLYWYRQALGQGPEFLTYFNYEAQQDKSGLPNDRFSAERPEGSISTLTIQRTEQRDSAMYRCASSRRRPTELFNTGELFFGEGSRLTVL.

This CDR3 reads CANPDRPYEQYF. The CDR3 DNA reads TGTGCCAACCCGGACAGGCCCTACGAGCAGTACTTC. The chain has TRBV6-5 and TRBJ2-7, with 7 positions matching TRBD1. This CDR3 has 12 residues. The V and J ends lost 10 bases and 2 bases, in that order; junction bases with no gene match: 5. CDR1 and CDR2 (germline): MNHEY, SVGAGI.

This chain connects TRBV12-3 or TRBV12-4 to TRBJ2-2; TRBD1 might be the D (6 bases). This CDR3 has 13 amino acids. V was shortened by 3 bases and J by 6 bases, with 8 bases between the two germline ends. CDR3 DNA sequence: TGTGCCAGCAGTTTCGCAGGGGCCGGGGAGCTGTTTTTT. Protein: CASSFAGAGELFF.

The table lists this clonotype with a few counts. The chain's CDR3 is CASSDPAGGQPQHF. The CDR3 nucleotides are TGCGCCAGCAGCGACCCCGCGGGGGGACAGCCCCAGCATTTT. This chain connects TRBV4-1 to TRBJ1-5; a possible D gene is TRBD1 (5 bases). CDR1 MGHRA and CDR2 YSYEKL come from the germline V gene. The CDR3 has 14 amino acids. The ends were cut back, 5 bases at V and 7 bases at J, with 15 bases in the middle.

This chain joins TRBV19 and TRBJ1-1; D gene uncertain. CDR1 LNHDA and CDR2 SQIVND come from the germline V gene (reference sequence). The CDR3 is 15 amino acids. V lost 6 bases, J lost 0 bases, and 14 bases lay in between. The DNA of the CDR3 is TGTGCCAGTAGGCAGGCAAGGGAGATGAACACTGAAGCTTTCTTT. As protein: CASRQAREMNTEAFF.

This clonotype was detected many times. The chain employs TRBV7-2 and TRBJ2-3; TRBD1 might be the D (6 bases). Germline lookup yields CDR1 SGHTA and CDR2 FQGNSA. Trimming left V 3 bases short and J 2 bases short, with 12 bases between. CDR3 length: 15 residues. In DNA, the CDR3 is TGTGCCAGCAGCTTGTGGACAGAGATCACAGATACGCAGTATTTT. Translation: CASSLWTEITDTQYF.

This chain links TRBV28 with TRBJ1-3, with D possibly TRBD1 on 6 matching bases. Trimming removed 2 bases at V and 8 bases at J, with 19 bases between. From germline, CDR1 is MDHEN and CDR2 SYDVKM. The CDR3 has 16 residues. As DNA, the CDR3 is TGTGCCAGCAGTTTAAGGGGGGACCGAAGAAGAGACACCATATATTTT. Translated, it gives CASSLRGDRRRDTIYF.

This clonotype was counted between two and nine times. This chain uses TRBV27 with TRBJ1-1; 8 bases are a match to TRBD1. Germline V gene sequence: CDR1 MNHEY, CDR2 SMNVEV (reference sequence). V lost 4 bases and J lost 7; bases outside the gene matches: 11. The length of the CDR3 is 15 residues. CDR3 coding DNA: TGTGCCAGCAGTTCGGGACAGGTGGTGGTAGGTGAAGCTTTCTTT. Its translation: CASSSGQVVVGEAFF.

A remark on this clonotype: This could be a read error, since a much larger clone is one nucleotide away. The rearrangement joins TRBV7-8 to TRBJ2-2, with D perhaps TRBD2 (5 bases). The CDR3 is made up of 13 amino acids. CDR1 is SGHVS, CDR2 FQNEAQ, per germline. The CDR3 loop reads CASSKDHTGERFF. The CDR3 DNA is TGTGCCAGCAGCAAGGATCACACCGGGGAGCGGTTTTTT.

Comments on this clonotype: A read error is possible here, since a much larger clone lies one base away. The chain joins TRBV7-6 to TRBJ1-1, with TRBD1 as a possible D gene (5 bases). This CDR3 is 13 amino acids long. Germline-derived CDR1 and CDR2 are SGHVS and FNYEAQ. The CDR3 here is CASSPQGRTEASF. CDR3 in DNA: TGTGCCAGCAGCCCTCAGGGTAGGACTGAAGCTTCCTTT.

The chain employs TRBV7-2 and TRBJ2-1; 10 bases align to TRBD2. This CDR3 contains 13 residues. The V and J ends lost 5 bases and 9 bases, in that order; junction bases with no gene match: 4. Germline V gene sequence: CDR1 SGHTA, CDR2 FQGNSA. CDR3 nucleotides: TGTGCCAGCAGCACGCGGACTAGCGGTGAGCAGTTCTTC. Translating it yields CASSTRTSGEQFF.

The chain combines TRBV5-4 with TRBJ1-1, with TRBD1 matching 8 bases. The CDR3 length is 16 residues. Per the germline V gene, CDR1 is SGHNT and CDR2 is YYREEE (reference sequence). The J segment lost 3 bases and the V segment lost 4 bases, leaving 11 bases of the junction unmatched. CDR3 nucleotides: TGTGCCAGCAGCCCCCTCCCTACAGGGGGGTACACTGAAGCTTTCTTT. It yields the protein CASSPLPTGGYTEAFF.

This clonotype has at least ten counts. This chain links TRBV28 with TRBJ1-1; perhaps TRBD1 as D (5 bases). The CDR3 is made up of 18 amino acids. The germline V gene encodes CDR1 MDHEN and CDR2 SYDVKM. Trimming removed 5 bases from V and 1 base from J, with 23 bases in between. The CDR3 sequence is CASSPWPGRDGPNTEAFF. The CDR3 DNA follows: TGTGCCAGCAGTCCCTGGCCCGGCAGGGACGGGCCGAACACTGAAGCTTTCTTT.

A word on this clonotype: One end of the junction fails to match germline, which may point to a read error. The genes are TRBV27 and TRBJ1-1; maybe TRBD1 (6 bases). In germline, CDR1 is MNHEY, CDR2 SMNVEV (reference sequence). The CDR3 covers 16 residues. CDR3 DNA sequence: TGTGCCAGCAGTCCCAAGGGCCGGGGAAGGGACACTGAAGCTTCCTTT. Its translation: CASSPKGRGRDTEASF.

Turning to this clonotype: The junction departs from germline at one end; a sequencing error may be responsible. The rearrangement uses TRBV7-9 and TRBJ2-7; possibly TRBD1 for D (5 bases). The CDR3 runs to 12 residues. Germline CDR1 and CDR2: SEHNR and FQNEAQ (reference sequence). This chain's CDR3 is CASRQDGFEPYF. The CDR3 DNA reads TGTGCCAGCAGACAGGACGGTTTCGAGCCGTACTTC.

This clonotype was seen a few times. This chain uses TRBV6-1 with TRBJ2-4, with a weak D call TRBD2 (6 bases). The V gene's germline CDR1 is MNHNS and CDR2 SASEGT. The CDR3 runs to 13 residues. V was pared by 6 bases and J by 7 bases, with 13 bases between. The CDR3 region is CASSGPGRNIQYF. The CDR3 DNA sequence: TGTGCCAGCAGCGGTCCGGGGAGGAACATTCAGTACTTC.

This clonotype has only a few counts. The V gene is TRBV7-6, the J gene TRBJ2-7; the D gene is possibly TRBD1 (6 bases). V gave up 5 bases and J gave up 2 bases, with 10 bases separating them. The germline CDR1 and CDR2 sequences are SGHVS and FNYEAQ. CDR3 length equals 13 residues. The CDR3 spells CASSKDSPYEQYF. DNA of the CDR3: TGTGCCAGCAGCAAGGACAGCCCCTACGAGCAGTACTTC.

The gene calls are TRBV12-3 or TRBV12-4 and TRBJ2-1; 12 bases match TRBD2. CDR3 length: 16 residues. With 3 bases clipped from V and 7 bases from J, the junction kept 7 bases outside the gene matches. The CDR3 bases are TGTGCCAGCAGTTTTTGGCTAGCGGGAGGGAATAATGAGCAGTTCTTC. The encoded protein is CASSFWLAGGNNEQFF.